Sequencing of this T cell receptor (beta chain) was carried out in a study of identical twins (dated by TCRdb to the mid-2010s). For the study in its entirety: TCR alpha and beta repertoires from monozygotic twins, unrelated adults of various ages and cord blood were deep-sequenced to test whether fetal clonotypes persist. Replicate twin experiments were performed at different times using different library preparation protocols to rule out contamination.

Every donor was a healthy Caucasian. Miltenyi CD45RO+ enrichment and human naive T-cell isolation kits were used to isolate memory (CD45RO+) and naive T cells from PBMC. This clonotype has more than one count but fewer than ten. Its cognate antigen has yet to be identified. Base qualities are missing; no much larger clone stands one base away. What the work shows at the level of the full study, not this receptor alone: Excess twin sharing in beta out-of-frame sequences was weaker because fewer shared sequences lowered the signal-to-noise ratio. Fewer insertions were carried by abundant cord blood beta clonotypes; a weaker similar trend was observed in young adult naive repertoires, while no such trend was observed in memory repertoires. In monozygotic twins, recombination models systematically underestimated out-of-frame TCR alpha sharing, but the models matched the sharing seen between unrelated individuals. Because the same donors could not be followed over many years, the conclusions depended on cross-sectional statistical analysis. Compared with coincidental sharing between unrelated individuals, out-of-frame TCR alpha sequences shared between twins showed an excess of sequences with low generation probability. Invariant T cells such as MAIT and iNKT could partly confound zero-insertion analyses, although diverse VJ usage argued against such confounding for most clonotypes.

For CDR1 and CDR2, the germline V gene lists MNHNS and SASEGT. From its cysteine to its phenylalanine, the CDR3 spans 15 amino acids. The entry retains the CDR3 DNA only, 45 bases that are in frame from base 1. A distance of 19 bases separates the germline ends of V and J, which lose 6 bases and 4 bases respectively. The library was built by means of 5' RACE. Sequencing was performed on an Illumina HiSeq 2000. A universal primer binding site was added through template switching, and the final cDNA carried a unique molecular identifier so that TCR cDNA molecules could be counted accurately. Specific primers in the conserved constant-segment region were used to synthesize first-strand cDNA for the TCR alpha and beta chains. To control for contamination, each cDNA library was double barcoded with a SMART-Mk sample barcode plus Illumina barcodes. TruSeq adapter sequences along with Illumina sample barcodes were introduced in two successive PCR steps. Sequencing of the TCR alpha and beta cDNA libraries was done on the Illumina HiSeq platform using custom primers. The original pipeline was this. MiGEC processed the raw reads to extract unique molecular identifiers, while MiXCR was used to determine the CDR3 positions. Recombination models were inferred per individual with the repgenHMM and IGoR tools using an EM algorithm. Shared clonotype analysis was performed with the tcR package in R, normalizing sharing by the product of cloneset sizes. To study raw recombination without the effects of thymic and clonal selection, out-of-frame nonproductive sequences were analyzed. TCRdb passed the public sequencing reads through fastp at Q25 and MiXCR, retaining productive beta sequences. Merged by CDR3 protein, the rows form single entries marked with the most common genes and DNA. These V and J calls are TCRdb output, not the study's own analysis. The sample contains fewer than 250,000 distinct CDR3 sequences, about a tenth of them found a single time. The ten largest clones represent about 5% of the sample.

The receptor's source is a woman aged 18-29 years in good health. The chain employs TRBV6-1 and TRBJ2-7; TRBD1 could be the D gene, as 5 bases match. Sequenced material: memory (CD45RO+) T cells sorted from blood. The cell subset or site label here, explained by the study, means: CD45RO+ enriched T cells. The bases are TGTGCCAGCAGCGACCCCCTAGGGGCGGTTTACGAGCAGTACTTC. This translates into CASSDPLGAVYEQYF.